The sequence of this T cell receptor (beta chain) was determined in a study of T cell changes during pregnancy in multiple sclerosis. Data came from immunoSEQ multiplex PCR; TCRdb stores just in-frame clones and leaves some out. The table has approximately 93,000 clones, 75% to 95% seen once. This receptor was identified in a female donor with multiple sclerosis, enrolled in a pregnancy study. The sequencing here drew on peripheral blood, taken before pregnancy.

The CDR3 nucleotides read TGTGCCACCAGCAGAGGTTTGTCAGGGTCCTACGAGCAGTACTTC. Its protein is CATSRGLSGSYEQYF. The chain employs TRBV15 and TRBJ2-7; perhaps TRBD1 as D (5 bases). CDR1 and CDR2 from the germline V gene are LNHNV and YYDKDF (reference sequence). CDR3 length equals 15 residues. Trimming stripped 1 base from V and 1 base from J, with 11 bases between.